The T cell receptor (beta chain) described here comes from a study of OX40 agonist ivuxolimab in advanced cancers. Study information: Dose-escalation patients' cancers were hepatocellular carcinoma, melanoma, renal cell or head and neck cancer. Findings of the study overall: Low normalized clonal expansion also occurred in some nonresponding patients.

On this clone itself: The antigen is not known.

Repertoires were generated with immunoSEQ multiplex PCR, while TCRdb's copy carries only in-frame clones and drops some. The table has about 35,000 clones, around 74% seen once; the top ten hold roughly 19%. Patients with a history of autoimmune disease or on systemic immunosuppression were excluded. Drawing of blood for sampling happened at baseline, at cycle 4 day 1, and at cycle 7 day 1. Germline CDR1 and CDR2: SGHVS and FQNEAQ. The V end lost 1 base, the J end lost 7 bases, and 17 bases lay between the germline ends. This CDR3 comprises 15 residues. Sequenced material: CD4+ or CD8+ T cells sorted from blood, taken in a trial of the OX40 agonist ivuxolimab. This sequence originates from an adult with an advanced solid tumor such as melanoma, head and neck, liver or kidney cancer. The chain carries TRBV7-8 and TRBJ2-7; D is undetermined. The CDR3 spells CASSLDPGPSEEQYF. In DNA form, the CDR3 reads TGTGCCAGCAGCTTAGACCCAGGTCCGTCGGAAGAGCAGTACTTC.